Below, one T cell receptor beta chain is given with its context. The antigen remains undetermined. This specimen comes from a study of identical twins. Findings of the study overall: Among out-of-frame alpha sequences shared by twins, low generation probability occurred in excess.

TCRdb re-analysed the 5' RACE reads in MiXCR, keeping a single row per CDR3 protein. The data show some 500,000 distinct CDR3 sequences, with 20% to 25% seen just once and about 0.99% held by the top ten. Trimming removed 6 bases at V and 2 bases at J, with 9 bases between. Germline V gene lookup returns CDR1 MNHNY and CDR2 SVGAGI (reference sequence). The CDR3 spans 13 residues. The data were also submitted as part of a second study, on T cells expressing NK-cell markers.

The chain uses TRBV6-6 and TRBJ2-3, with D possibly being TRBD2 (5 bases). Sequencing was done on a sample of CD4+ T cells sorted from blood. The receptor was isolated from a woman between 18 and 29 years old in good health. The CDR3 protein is CASRRRLTDTQYF. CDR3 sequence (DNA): TGTGCCAGCAGACGGAGGCTCACAGATACGCAGTATTTT.